A selection of T cell receptor beta chains follows, all from one sample in a study of human T cells and chemical hapten exposure. MiXCR, applied by TCRdb to the RACE reads, yields one record per CDR3 protein. The sample shows roughly 380,000 distinct CDR3 sequences, approximately 5.1% of them seen only once. The source was whole blood, collected in connection with sensitization to the hapten diphenylcyclopropenone (DPC). The receptors derive from a woman aged 45-65 years with alopecia areata. Some clones in this sample may be carry-over from other donors' samples. The CDR3 runs from the conserved cysteine through the conserved F or W. Each record gives: J gene, D gene, clone size, V gene, CDR3 protein, CDR3 DNA. A D gene is named only where the DNA matches it firmly. Size is omitted from some rows. Given values are once, few, many or a class for expanded clones.

TRBJ1-5 NA many TRBV10-3 CAIGTGQGNQPQHF TGTGCCATCGGGACGGGTCAGGGCAATCAGCCCCAGCATTTT
TRBJ1-2 NA NA TRBV5-4 CASSGRDDGGIYGYTF TGTGCCAGCAGCGGAAGGGATGACGGCGGAATCTATGGCTACACCTTC
TRBJ2-3 NA NA TRBV20-1 CSARDIGGSTDTQYF TGCAGTGCTAGAGATATAGGGGGATCTACAGATACGCAGTATTTT
TRBJ2-1 NA few TRBV30 CAWRRLDSYNEQFF TGTGCCTGGAGGAGGCTCGACTCCTACAATGAGCAGTTCTTC
TRBJ1-5 TRBD1 few TRBV2 CASSEMGQGNQPQHF TGTGCCAGCAGTGAAATGGGACAGGGGAATCAGCCCCAGCATTTT
TRBJ2-6 NA many TRBV10-3 CAISESAGEVSGANVLTF TGTGCCATCAGTGAATCGGCAGGGGAAGTGAGTGGGGCCAACGTCCTGACTTTC
TRBJ1-2 NA many TRBV6-5 CASVRGGGYTF TGTGCCAGCGTCAGGGGAGGAGGCTACACCTTC
TRBJ2-3 TRBD2 many TRBV4-3 CASSQGTSGSPDTQYF TGCGCCAGCAGCCAAGGGACTAGCGGGAGCCCAGATACGCAGTATTTT
TRBJ2-3 TRBD1 NA TRBV12-3/TRBV12-4 CSSSPQGDTQYF TGTTCCAGCAGCCCCCAGGGGGACACGCAGTATTTT
TRBJ2-3 TRBD2 NA TRBV27 CATQREGRTDTQYF TGTGCCACCCAGCGGGAGGGCCGCACAGATACGCAGTATTTT
TRBJ2-2 TRBD2 few TRBV12-3/TRBV12-4 CASSLAGPTGELFF TGTGCCAGCAGCTTAGCGGGACCTACCGGGGAGCTGTTTTTT
TRBJ2-6 NA NA TRBV20-1 CSASFGAGGANVLTF TGCAGTGCTAGTTTCGGGGCGGGCGGGGCCAACGTCCTGACTTTC
TRBJ1-2 TRBD1 NA TRBV13 CASSEWDRTLNYGYTF TGTGCCAGCAGCGAGTGGGACAGAACTCTCAACTATGGCTACACCTTC
TRBJ1-1 TRBD1 few TRBV11-3 CASSLGQQGEAFF TGTGCCAGCAGCTTGGGACAACAGGGGGAAGCTTTCTTT
TRBJ1-2 NA few TRBV4-3 CASSQDNLKDYGYTF TGCGCCAGCAGCCAAGATAATCTCAAGGACTATGGCTACACCTTC
TRBJ2-3 NA many TRBV3-1 CASSQGRVTQYF TGTGCCAGCAGCCAAGGGCGGGTTACGCAGTATTTT
TRBJ2-2 TRBD1 many TRBV11-2 CASSWPGTGVSNTGELFF TGTGCCAGCAGCTGGCCCGGGACAGGGGTTTCGAACACCGGGGAGCTGTTTTTT
TRBJ2-3 NA many TRBV6-5 CASSVRGSTDTQYF TGTGCCAGCAGTGTTCGTGGATCCACAGATACGCAGTATTTT
TRBJ2-3 NA many TRBV12-3/TRBV12-4 CASSPLPDTQYF TGTGCCAGCAGTCCTTTGCCGGATACGCAGTATTTT
TRBJ1-5 NA NA TRBV6-6 CASSPMSNQPQHF TGTGCCAGCAGTCCTATGAGCAATCAGCCCCAGCATTTT
TRBJ2-7 TRBD2 few TRBV6-1 CASSATSGRDEQYF TGTGCCAGCAGTGCGACTAGCGGGAGGGACGAGCAGTACTTC
TRBJ1-1 NA few TRBV6-5 CASRVGQQTNTEAFF TGTGCCTCCAGAGTAGGTCAACAGACGAACACTGAAGCTTTCTTT
TRBJ2-1 TRBD2 many TRBV4-1 CASSSRLAGGHNEQFF TGCGCCAGCAGCTCCCGACTAGCGGGGGGACACAATGAGCAGTTCTTC
TRBJ2-7 TRBD2 many TRBV12-3/TRBV12-4 CASSSTRGAGGSSYEQYF TGTGCCAGCAGTTCGACCCGAGGAGCGGGAGGTTCTTCCTACGAGCAGTACTTC
TRBJ2-5 TRBD2 many TRBV29-1 CSVTPRLAGSVETQYF TGCAGCGTTACCCCGCGACTAGCGGGGAGCGTGGAGACCCAGTACTTC
TRBJ2-5 NA many TRBV6-5 CASSYSSGQETQYF TGTGCCAGCAGTTACTCTAGCGGACAAGAGACCCAGTACTTC
TRBJ1-2 TRBD1 many TRBV29-1 CSVVPDRVVRGYTF TGCAGCGTTGTACCGGACAGGGTGGTTCGGGGCTACACCTTC
TRBJ2-7 NA NA TRBV19 CASSIERSSYEQYF TGTGCCAGTAGTATCGAGAGGAGCTCCTACGAGCAGTACTTC